A selection of T cell receptor beta chains follows, all from one sample in a study of identifying expanded T cells in peripheral blood. Some clones are missing from TCRdb's copy, which holds only in-frame ones; the method was immunoSEQ multiplex PCR. The table lists approximately 100,000 clones, roughly nine tenths of them singletons, with roughly 15% in the top ten. The sequenced sample consisted of blood. The receptors were gathered from a person aged 18 to 75 in good health. The CDR3 runs from the conserved cysteine through the conserved F or W. The D gene is left open where the match is weak. Where a row states a size, it is once, few, many or the class of an expanded clone; other rows omit it.

J gene | D gene | V gene | clone size | CDR3 DNA | CDR3 protein
TRBJ2-7 | TRBD1 | TRBV5-1 | - | TGCGCCAGCAGCTTCGGACAGGGTATCTTGTACGAGCAGTACTTC | CASSFGQGILYEQYF
TRBJ2-7 | TRBD2 | TRBV7-7 | - | TGTGCCAGCAGCTTAGGGGCTAGCGGCTCCTACGAGCAGTACTTC | CASSLGASGSYEQYF
TRBJ2-4 | TRBD1 | TRBV6-1 | - | TGTGCCAGCAGTCCTATGGGACAGGGGGCGCTAGCATACTTC | CASSPMGQGALAYF
TRBJ2-7 | TRBD1 | TRBV6-5 | - | TGTGCCAGCAGTCCCGGGACAGGGGGAGCCTACGAGCAGTACTTC | CASSPGTGGAYEQYF
TRBJ1-2 | - | TRBV4-1 | - | TGCGCCAGCAGCCAAGAGAAGGAACATAACTATGGCTACACCTTC | CASSQEKEHNYGYTF
TRBJ1-2 | - | TRBV6-5 | - | TGTGCCAGCAGATCCGCCCGAGTGGAAGCCGATGGCTACACCTTC | CASRSARVEADGYTF
TRBJ2-7 | - | TRBV14 | few | TGTGCCAGCAGCCAAGGCGACGAGCAGTACTTC | CASSQGDEQYF
TRBJ2-1 | TRBD2 | TRBV4-1 | - | TGCGCCAGCAGCCAAGGTCCTAGCGGGTCCTGGGATGAGCAGTTCTTC | CASSQGPSGSWDEQFF
TRBJ1-2 | - | TRBV19 | once | TGTGCCAGTAGTCCCAGACCCCGGGACGGAAGTCGCTACACCTTC | CASSPRPRDGSRYTF
TRBJ2-5 | - | TRBV7-8 | - | TGTGCCAGCAGCTTAGTCGACTTAATCGCGGGGAAGGAGACCCAGTACTTC | CASSLVDLIAGKETQYF
TRBJ1-1 | - | TRBV19 | - | TGTGCCAGTAGTATAGAGAGAGGTGAAGCTTTCTTT | CASSIERGEAFF
TRBJ1-6 | TRBD1 | TRBV19 | - | TGTGCCAGTAGTATCCGAACAGGGGCTTCGGATTCACCCCTCCACTTT | CASSIRTGASDSPLHF
TRBJ1-1 | TRBD1 | TRBV7-9 | - | TGTGCCAGCAGCGCGACAGGGGGATCCACCCGAGCTTTCTTT | CASSATGGSTRAFF
TRBJ1-6 | - | TRBV2 | - | TGTGCCAGCAAAGCAGGATCTTCTCGAGAAGGGGGGCCCCTCCACTTT | CASKAGSSREGGPLHF
TRBJ2-2 | - | TRBV14 | - | TGTGCCAGCAGCCAGACGGCGAACACCGGGGAGCTGTTTTTT | CASSQTANTGELFF
TRBJ1-2 | - | TRBV5-1 | - | TGCGCCAGCAGCTTGGTAGGGGCAGACTATGGCTACACCTTC | CASSLVGADYGYTF
TRBJ2-5 | - | TRBV6-5 | - | TGTGCCAGCAGTCCCGGGACGGGGAGGGAGACCCAGTACTTC | CASSPGTGRETQYF
TRBJ1-2 | - | TRBV7-8 | - | TGTGCCAGCAGCCCGGCCGGCTTCTATGGCTACACCTTC | CASSPAGFYGYTF
TRBJ2-7 | - | TRBV5-6 | once | TGTGCCAGCAGCTTCATTGGAGGTTCCTACGAGCAGTACTTC | CASSFIGGSYEQYF
TRBJ2-7 | - | TRBV19 | - | TGTGCCAGTAGCAGAGGTCCCTTTTACGAGCAGTACTTC | CASSRGPFYEQYF
TRBJ1-2 | - | TRBV5-4 | - | TGTGCCAGCAGCTTGGAGAACTATGGCTACACCTTC | CASSLENYGYTF
TRBJ2-1 | - | TRBV30 | - | TGTGCCTGGAGTGTAGGGAAGAATGAGCAGTTCTTC | CAWSVGKNEQFF
TRBJ1-2 | TRBD1 | TRBV7-2 | - | TGTGCCAGCAGCCCAGACCAGGGGGCCTATGGCTACACCTTC | CASSPDQGAYGYTF
TRBJ2-7 | TRBD2 | TRBV7-6 | - | TGTGCCAGCAGCTTAGACGTCGGGGGGGGCTACGAGCAGTACTTC | CASSLDVGGGYEQYF
TRBJ2-5 | TRBD2 | TRBV7-8 | - | TGTGCCAGCAGCTTCCAGTTACTAGCGGGCGAAGAGACCCAGTACTTC | CASSFQLLAGEETQYF
TRBJ2-1 | - | TRBV18 | - | TGTGCCAGCTCAATAACCTCGGACAATGAGCAGTTCTTC | CASSITSDNEQFF
TRBJ2-3 | - | TRBV10-3 | - | TGTGCCATCAGTGCCACACCAGATACGCAGTATTTT | CAISATPDTQYF
TRBJ2-5 | TRBD1 | TRBV7-8 | few | TGTGCCAGCAGCATAAACCCCAGGACAGGGGGAGAGACCCAGTACTTC | CASSINPRTGGETQYF
TRBJ1-5 | TRBD1 | TRBV18 | - | TGTGCCAGCTCACGGACAGGGGATAGCAATCAGCCCCAGCATTTT | CASSRTGDSNQPQHF
TRBJ2-7 | - | TRBV2 | - | TGTGCCAGCAGAGAACCAACAGGGATCCTACGAGCGGAGTACTTC | CASREPTGILRAEYF
TRBJ1-4 | - | TRBV7-2 | - | TGTGCCAGCAGCTCCCGAGGTGGGAAGGGAGAAAAACTGTTTTTT | CASSSRGGKGEKLFF
TRBJ2-7 | TRBD1 | TRBV30 | - | TGTGCCTGGGGGGACAGGGGCCCCTACGAGCAGTACTTC | CAWGDRGPYEQYF
TRBJ2-2 | - | TRBV19 | - | TGTGCCAGTCTATCCGGGGAGCTGTTTTTT | CASLSGELFF
TRBJ2-1 | TRBD2 | TRBV30 | - | TGTGCCTGGAGTAGCGTAGCGGGGGCCTTCTCCAATGAGCAGTTCTTC | CAWSSVAGAFSNEQFF
TRBJ2-1 | TRBD1 | TRBV2 | - | TGTGCCAGCAGTACCCTCCGGGACAGTAAGTTCTTC | CASSTLRDSKFF
TRBJ2-3 | - | TRBV7-2 | - | TGTGCCAGCAGCTTAGTTTGGGCCACAGATACGCAGTATTTT | CASSLVWATDTQYF
TRBJ1-5 | - | TRBV19 | - | TGTGCCAGTAGTATAGCTCACAGGACCAATCAGCCCCAGCATTTT | CASSIAHRTNQPQHF
TRBJ1-2 | - | TRBV28 | - | TGTGCCACCGTGGACAGTAACTATGGCTACACCTTC | CATVDSNYGYTF
TRBJ1-5 | - | TRBV6-6 | - | TGTGCCAGCAATCTTCCAGGTGAATATCAGCCCCAGCATTTT | CASNLPGEYQPQHF
TRBJ1-1 | TRBD1 | TRBV7-8 | - | TGTGCCAGCAGCCCGACTCAGGGGGGAATCGCTGAAGCTTTCTTT | CASSPTQGGIAEAFF
TRBJ2-3 | - | TRBV15 | - | TGTGCCACCAGCGGGTGGGCGGGGGCGGGAGATACGCAGTATTTT | CATSGWAGAGDTQYF
TRBJ1-1 | - | TRBV7-2 | - | TGTGCCAGCAGCAAAGACAGCCCGGGCCTCACTGAAGCTTTCTTT | CASSKDSPGLTEAFF
TRBJ1-2 | - | TRBV7-2 | - | TGTGCCAGCAGCTTATTGGGGGGCTACACCTTC | CASSLLGGYTF
TRBJ1-4 | - | TRBV28 | - | TGTGCCAGCGGATCGGGTATGGATGAAAAACTGTTTTTT | CASGSGMDEKLFF
TRBJ2-7 | - | TRBV7-9 | - | TGTGCCAGCAGCTTAGTCGCAGCCGAGCAGTACTTC | CASSLVAAEQYF
TRBJ2-2 | - | TRBV5-1 | - | TGCGCCAGCAGCTGGGGCCAGGGGAAGGCCGGGGAGCTGTTTTTT | CASSWGQGKAGELFF
TRBJ2-7 | TRBD1 | TRBV19 | few | TGTGCCAGTAGTATAGCCTCAGGGGGCGGATACGAGCAGTACTTC | CASSIASGGGYEQYF
TRBJ2-3 | TRBD2 | TRBV9 | - | TGTGCCAGCAGCTCTCACGCGGGAGGGACGGGCACAGATACGCAGTATTTT | CASSSHAGGTGTDTQYF
TRBJ1-5 | - | TRBV2 | - | TGTGCCAGCAGGATATCAGCGTATCAGCCCCAGCATTTT | CASRISAYQPQHF
TRBJ1-6 | - | TRBV19 | - | TGTGCCAGTAGGACCAGAGCGGGAGGTTTCAATTCACCCCTCCACTTT | CASRTRAGGFNSPLHF